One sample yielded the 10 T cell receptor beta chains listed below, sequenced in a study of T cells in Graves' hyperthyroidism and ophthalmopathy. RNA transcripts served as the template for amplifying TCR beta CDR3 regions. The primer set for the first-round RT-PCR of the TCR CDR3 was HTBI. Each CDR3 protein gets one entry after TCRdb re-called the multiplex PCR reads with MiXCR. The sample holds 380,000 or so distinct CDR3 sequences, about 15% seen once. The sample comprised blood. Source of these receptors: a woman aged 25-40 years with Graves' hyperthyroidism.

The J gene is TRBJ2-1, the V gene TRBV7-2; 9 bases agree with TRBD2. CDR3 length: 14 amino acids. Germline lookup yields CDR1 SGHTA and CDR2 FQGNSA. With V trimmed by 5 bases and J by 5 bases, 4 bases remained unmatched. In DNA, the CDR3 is TGTGCCAGCAGCCGTGTAGCGGGAGACAATGAGCAGTTCTTC. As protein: CASSRVAGDNEQFF.

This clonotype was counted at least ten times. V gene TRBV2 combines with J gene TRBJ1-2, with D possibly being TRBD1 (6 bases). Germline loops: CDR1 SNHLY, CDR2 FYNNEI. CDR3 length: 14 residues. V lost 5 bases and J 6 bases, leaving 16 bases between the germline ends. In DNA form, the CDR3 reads TGTGCCAGCAGTACGCTGGGGACAAGGAATGGCTACACCTTC. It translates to CASSTLGTRNGYTF.

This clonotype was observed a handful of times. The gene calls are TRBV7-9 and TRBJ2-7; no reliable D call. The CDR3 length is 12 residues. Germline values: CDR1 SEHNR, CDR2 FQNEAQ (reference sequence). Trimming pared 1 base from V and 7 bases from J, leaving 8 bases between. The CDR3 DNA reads TGTGCCAGCAGCTTAGGGTATGGAGAGCAGTACTTC. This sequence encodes CASSLGYGEQYF.

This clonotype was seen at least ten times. The CDR3 nucleotides read TGTGCCAGCAGTAAACCTACGCGGGGCTCCTACGAGCAGTACTTC. It specifies CASSKPTRGSYEQYF. V and J are TRBV27 and TRBJ2-7, with D maybe TRBD2 (6 bases). CDR1 and CDR2 (germline): MNHEY, SMNVEV (reference sequence). The CDR3 is made up of 15 amino acids. V was trimmed by 5 bases and J by 0 bases, leaving 14 bases between them.

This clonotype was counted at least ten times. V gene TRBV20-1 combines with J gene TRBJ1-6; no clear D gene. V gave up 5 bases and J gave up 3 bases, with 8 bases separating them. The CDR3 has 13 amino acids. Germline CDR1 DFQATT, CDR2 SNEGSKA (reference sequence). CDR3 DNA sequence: TGCAGTGCTCAGTTAGACTATAATTCACCCCTCCACTTT. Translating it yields CSAQLDYNSPLHF.

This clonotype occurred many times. The CDR3 nucleotides are TGTGCCAGCAGCTTTTCAGCGGGAGGGGGAGAGACCCAGTACTTC. It is translated as CASSFSAGGGETQYF. V is TRBV11-2 and J is TRBJ2-5, with TRBD2 matching over 10 bases. Unmatched junction bases numbered 5, after V lost 3 bases and J lost 4 bases. The germline V gene encodes CDR1 SGHAT and CDR2 FQNNGV. The CDR3 totals 15 residues. Together with reference TRBV11-2 and TRBJ2-5, the CDR3 gives the full variable domain: EAGVAQSPRYKIIEKRQSVAFWCNPISGHATLYWYQQILGQGPKLLIQFQNNGVVDDSQLPKDRFSAERLKGVDSTLKIQPAKLEDSAVYLCASSFSAGGGETQYFGPGTRLLVL.

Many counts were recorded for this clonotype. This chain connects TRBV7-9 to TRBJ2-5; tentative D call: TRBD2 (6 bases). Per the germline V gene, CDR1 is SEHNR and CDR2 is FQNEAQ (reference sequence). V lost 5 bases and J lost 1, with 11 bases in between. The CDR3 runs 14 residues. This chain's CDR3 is CASSPGTVQETQYF. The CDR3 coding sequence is TGTGCCAGCAGCCCCGGGACTGTCCAAGAGACCCAGTACTTC.

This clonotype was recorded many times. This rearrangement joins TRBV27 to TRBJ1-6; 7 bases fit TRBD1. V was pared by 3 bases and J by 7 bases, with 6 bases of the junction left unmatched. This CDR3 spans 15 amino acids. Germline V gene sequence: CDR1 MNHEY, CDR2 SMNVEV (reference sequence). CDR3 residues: CASSFGGQRNSPLHF. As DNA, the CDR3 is TGTGCCAGCAGTTTTGGGGGACAGCGGAATTCACCCCTCCACTTT.

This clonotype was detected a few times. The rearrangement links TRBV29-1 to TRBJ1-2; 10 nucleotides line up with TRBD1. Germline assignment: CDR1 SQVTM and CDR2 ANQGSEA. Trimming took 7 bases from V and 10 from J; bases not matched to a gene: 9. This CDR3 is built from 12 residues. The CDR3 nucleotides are TGCAGCGCCACGGACAGGGGGTTTGACTACACCTTC. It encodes CSATDRGFDYTF.

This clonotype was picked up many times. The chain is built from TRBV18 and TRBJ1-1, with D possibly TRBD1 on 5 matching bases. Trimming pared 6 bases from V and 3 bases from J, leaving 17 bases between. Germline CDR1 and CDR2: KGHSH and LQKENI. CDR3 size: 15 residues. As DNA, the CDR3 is TGTGCCAGCTCCCCCGGTTCGGGGGTCGACACTGAAGCTTTCTTT. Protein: CASSPGSGVDTEAFF.